These 22 T cell receptor beta chains originate from one sample sequenced in a study of Graves' ophthalmopathy and Graves' hyperthyroidism. RNA transcripts yielded amplified TCR beta CDR3 regions. The first round was an RT-PCR with HTBI primers, and the second round was a multiplex PCR. Via MiXCR, TCRdb re-called the multiplex PCR reads, giving one row per CDR3 protein. The sample carries roughly 400,000 distinct CDR3 sequences, around 18% recorded once. The specimen was peripheral blood. The source is a woman aged 18-29 years with Graves' ophthalmopathy.

This clonotype was detected many times. The chain is built from TRBV10-3 and TRBJ1-1, with a weak D call TRBD1 (5 bases). The CDR3 extends over 17 amino acids. Trimming removed 0 bases at V and 4 bases at J, with 18 bases between. The germline gives CDR1 ENHRY, CDR2 SYGVKD. The CDR3 sequence: CAISESKVGRGSTEAFF. The CDR3 nucleotides read TGTGCCATCAGTGAGTCGAAGGTGGGTAGGGGATCCACTGAAGCTTTCTTT.

Only one count was recorded for this clonotype. The rearrangement joins TRBV6-5 to TRBJ1-3, with TRBD1 matching over 8 bases. The CDR3 runs 16 residues. V was pared by 2 bases and J by 2 bases, with 5 bases of the junction left unmatched. Germline CDR1 and CDR2: MNHEY and SVGAGI. CDR3 sequence: CASSYRQGIAGNTIYF. CDR3 DNA sequence: TGTGCCAGCAGTTACCGACAGGGGATTGCTGGAAACACCATATATTTT.

This clonotype has ten or more counts. The chain uses TRBV6-2 or TRBV6-3 and TRBJ2-7; 8 positions agree with TRBD1. The CDR3 loop spans 12 amino acids. Germline CDR1 and CDR2: MNHEY and SVGEGT. After removal of 5 bases from V and 5 bases from J, the junction contained 2 bases not matched to a gene. CDR3: CASSTGGNEQYF. CDR3 in DNA: TGTGCCAGCAGTACAGGGGGTAACGAGCAGTACTTC.

This clonotype was detected ten times or more. V is TRBV11-2 and J is TRBJ1-1; no clear D. With 0 bases removed from V and 1 base from J, the gap between germline ends came to 12 bases. The CDR3 sequence is 16 residues long. Per the germline V gene, CDR1 is SGHAT and CDR2 is FQNNGV. DNA for the CDR3: TGTGCCAGCAGCTTAGAAGCGGCAGTTAGGAACACTGAAGCTTTCTTT. Translating gives CASSLEAAVRNTEAFF. Full variable domain (remainder filled in from reference TRBV11-2 and TRBJ1-1): EAGVAQSPRYKIIEKRQSVAFWCNPISGHATLYWYQQILGQGPKLLIQFQNNGVVDDSQLPKDRFSAERLKGVDSTLKIQPAKLEDSAVYLCASSLEAAVRNTEAFFGQGTRLTVV.

This clonotype was detected ten times or more. V and J are TRBV27 and TRBJ2-3; TRBD2 matches at 8 bases. This CDR3 is built from 19 residues. Unmatched junction bases numbered 16, after V lost 4 bases and J lost 1 base. Germline values: CDR1 MNHEY, CDR2 SMNVEV (reference sequence). CDR3 amino acids: CASSSRPIRGGVGTDTQYF. In DNA form, the CDR3 reads TGTGCCAGCAGTTCCCGCCCGATCCGGGGGGGGGTTGGCACAGATACGCAGTATTTT.

The chain links TRBV20-1 to TRBJ2-2; D not resolved. The V gene lost 4 bases and the J gene lost 0 bases, with 9 bases spanning the gap. Germline CDR1 and CDR2: DFQATT and SNEGSKA (reference sequence). This CDR3 region has 14 residues. The CDR3 sequence is CSATRQANTGELFF. The DNA for the CDR3 is TGCAGTGCTACTCGACAAGCGAACACCGGGGAGCTGTTTTTT.

This clonotype was picked up many times. The rearrangement links TRBV12-3 or TRBV12-4 to TRBJ1-3; D is unclear. V was clipped by 8 bases and J by 0 bases, with 14 bases between them. This CDR3 comprises 15 residues. Here the CDR3 reads CASGPQLSSGNTIYF. The CDR3 region has the DNA TGTGCCAGCGGTCCGCAACTGAGCTCTGGAAACACCATATATTTT.

This clonotype has at least ten counts. V usage is TRBV4-3 and J usage is TRBJ1-2, with D perhaps matching TRBD1 (5 bases). Trimming stripped 6 bases from V and 3 bases from J, with 14 bases between. CDR3 length equals 14 residues. Germline assignment: CDR1 LGHNA and CDR2 YSLEER. CDR3 sequence (DNA): TGCGCCAGCAGTCGGGGGGACCTCGACTATGGCTACACCTTC. It yields the protein CASSRGDLDYGYTF.

The sample holds many counts of this clonotype. This chain uses TRBV6-2 or TRBV6-3 with TRBJ1-5; D may be TRBD1 (6 bases). V gave up 8 bases and J gave up 0 bases, with 11 bases separating them. Germline V gene lookup returns CDR1 MNHEY and CDR2 SVGEGT. CDR3 length: 14 residues. The CDR3: CASGRGNSNQPQHF. The CDR3 DNA follows: TGTGCCAGCGGCAGGGGAAATAGCAATCAGCCCCAGCATTTT.

This clonotype was seen repeatedly, ten times or more. The chain combines TRBV30 with TRBJ1-2; a weak D match, TRBD1 (6 bases). From germline, CDR1 is GTSNPN and CDR2 SVGIG (reference sequence). The CDR3 runs to 14 residues. With 5 bases removed from V and 4 bases from J, the gap between germline ends came to 17 bases. The CDR3 DNA reads TGTGCCTGGTGGGGAGGGGGGTTCCGCTATGGCTACACCTTC. This translates into CAWWGGGFRYGYTF.

This clonotype has at least ten counts. This chain connects TRBV28 to TRBJ1-2; TRBD1 matches 11 bases. The V gene end was trimmed by 5 bases and the J gene end by 4 bases; junction bases not matched to a gene: 6. The CDR3 consists of 15 residues. Germline lookup yields CDR1 MDHEN and CDR2 SYDVKM. The CDR3 spells CASSPDRGRTYGYTF. Here the CDR3 DNA reads TGTGCCAGCAGTCCGGACAGGGGGCGAACCTATGGCTACACCTTC.

This clonotype showed up many times. The chain joins TRBV11-2 to TRBJ2-7; the match to TRBD2 covers 7 bases. Germline values: CDR1 SGHAT, CDR2 FQNNGV. This CDR3 comprises 14 residues. The ends lost 1 base at V and 2 bases at J; junction bases unmatched: 2. The CDR3 protein is CASSLVRGTYEQYF. In DNA, the CDR3 is TGTGCCAGCAGCTTAGTGCGGGGGACCTACGAGCAGTACTTC.

This clonotype was observed a few times. J is TRBJ1-6 and V is TRBV6-1, with D tentatively TRBD1 (6 bases). V was shortened by 4 bases and J by 9 bases, with 16 bases between the two germline ends. There are 15 residues in the CDR3. CDR1 is MNHNS and CDR2 is SASEGT in the germline V gene. The DNA for the CDR3 is TGTGCCAGCAGTGGTTTTCCAGGGGTTGGTTCACCCCTCCACTTT. It yields the protein CASSGFPGVGSPLHF.

The V call is TRBV12-3 or TRBV12-4, the J call TRBJ1-3; D gene uncertain. The CDR3 length is 16 residues. V gave up 2 bases and J gave up 3 bases, with 14 bases separating them. In DNA form, the CDR3 reads TGTGCCAGCAGTTTATACCGGGGAAGTGGTGGAAACACCATATATTTT. Translated, it gives CASSLYRGSGGNTIYF.

This clonotype has at least ten counts. V gene TRBV7-2 combines with J gene TRBJ2-2, with D unclear. The CDR3 length is 12 residues. Germline V gene data show CDR1 as SGHTA and CDR2 as FQGNSA. Between the trimmed V and J ends, which lost 3 bases and 7 bases, there was a span of 6 bases. The CDR3 DNA reads as TGTGCCAGCAGCTTGCAGGACGGGGAGCTGTTTTTT. Translated, it gives CASSLQDGELFF.

This clonotype was seen ten or more times. The chain couples TRBV30 to TRBJ2-7; D possibly uses TRBD1 or TRBD2 (6 bases each). CDR1 is GTSNPN and CDR2 is SVGIG in the germline V gene (reference sequence). CDR3 length: 13 amino acids. The V and J ends lost 1 base and 6 bases respectively, with 13 bases between them. The DNA of the CDR3 is TGTGCCTGGAGTGAAAGGGGGGCGCGCGAGCAGTACTTC. It is translated as CAWSERGAREQYF.

This clonotype was found many times. The chain is built from TRBV10-1 and TRBJ2-7; possible D gene TRBD2, 6 bases. V dropped 5 bases and J dropped 6 bases, with 17 bases sitting between them. CDR3 size: 14 residues. The germline CDR1 and CDR2 sequences are WNHNN and SYGVQD (reference sequence). The CDR3, as DNA: TGCGCCAGCAGTCCCTTGGGGGGATTGGCCGAGCAGTACTTC. This sequence encodes CASSPLGGLAEQYF.

This CDR3 is CASSSLGTGDTYEQYF. Here the CDR3 DNA reads TGTGCCAGCAGTTCTCTCGGGACAGGGGACACCTACGAGCAGTACTTC. This rearrangement joins TRBV27 to TRBJ2-7; 10 bases are a match to TRBD1. Germline trimming cut 4 bases from V and 2 bases from J; bases unmatched to any gene: 8. The CDR3 has 16 amino acids. The germline V gene encodes CDR1 MNHEY and CDR2 SMNVEV (reference sequence).

The J gene is TRBJ1-5, the V gene TRBV12-3 or TRBV12-4; D perhaps matches TRBD1 (5 bases). V lost 6 bases, J lost 2 bases, and 11 bases lay in between. This CDR3 contains 14 residues. The CDR3 coding sequence is TGTGCCAGCAGGGGGACCGTAGGCAATCAGCCCCAGCATTTT. Amino acids: CASRGTVGNQPQHF.

This clonotype was counted at least ten times. The V and J genes are TRBV5-1 and TRBJ2-7; perhaps D is TRBD1 or TRBD2 (5 bases each). CDR3 length equals 15 residues. CDR1 SGHRS and CDR2 YFSETQ come from the germline V gene. Trimming stripped 3 bases from V and 4 bases from J, with 17 bases between. The CDR3 region has the DNA TGCGCCAGCAGCTCGTGGGACCAAGGTTTTTACGAGCAGTACTTC. This sequence encodes CASSSWDQGFYEQYF.

This clonotype was observed a few times. CDR3 loop: CASSEGQGGTEAFF. In nucleotides, the CDR3 is TGTGCCAGCAGCGAGGGACAGGGAGGAACTGAAGCTTTCTTT. The chain has TRBV11-2 and TRBJ1-1; 9 bases are shared with TRBD1. CDR1 is SGHAT, CDR2 FQNNGV, per germline. V lost 5 bases, J lost 5 bases, and 6 bases stayed unmatched. This CDR3 is built from 14 residues.

This clonotype was detected ten times or more. V is TRBV20-1 and J is TRBJ2-7, with D perhaps matching TRBD1 (5 bases). CDR1 is DFQATT, CDR2 SNEGSKA, per germline (reference sequence). CDR3 length: 13 residues. The V end was cut by 5 bases, the J end by 1 base, with 12 bases between. In DNA form, the CDR3 reads TGCAGTGCTGCCCGACAGAGTTCCTACGAGCAGTACTTC. Translating it yields CSAARQSSYEQYF.